This T cell receptor beta chain emerged from a study of T-cell reconstitution after alpha-beta-depleted transplantation in children. This clonotype was observed a few times. TCRbeta library preparation incorporated unique molecular identifiers. TCRdb analysed the PCR reads with MiXCR anew, one entry per CDR3 protein. The repertoire holds around 230,000 distinct CDR3 sequences, with over 15% as singletons. The receptor was isolated from a male patient aged 2 to 10 who had a stem cell transplant for acute lymphoblastic leukemia, so the T cells may come from the graft donor. The sample here was PBMCs, mostly from graft donor cells, taken 360 days after TCRalphabeta/CD19-depleted stem cell transplant.

CDR3 protein: CASSFQGEQETQYF. The CDR3 DNA follows: TGCGCCAGCAGCTTCCAGGGAGAACAAGAGACCCAGTACTTC. The chain carries TRBV5-1 and TRBJ2-5, with D perhaps given as TRBD1 or TRBD2 (5 bases each). Between the trimmed V and J ends, which lost 2 bases and 2 bases, there was a span of 10 bases. This CDR3 is 14 amino acids long. The germline V gene has CDR1 SGHRS and CDR2 YFSETQ.